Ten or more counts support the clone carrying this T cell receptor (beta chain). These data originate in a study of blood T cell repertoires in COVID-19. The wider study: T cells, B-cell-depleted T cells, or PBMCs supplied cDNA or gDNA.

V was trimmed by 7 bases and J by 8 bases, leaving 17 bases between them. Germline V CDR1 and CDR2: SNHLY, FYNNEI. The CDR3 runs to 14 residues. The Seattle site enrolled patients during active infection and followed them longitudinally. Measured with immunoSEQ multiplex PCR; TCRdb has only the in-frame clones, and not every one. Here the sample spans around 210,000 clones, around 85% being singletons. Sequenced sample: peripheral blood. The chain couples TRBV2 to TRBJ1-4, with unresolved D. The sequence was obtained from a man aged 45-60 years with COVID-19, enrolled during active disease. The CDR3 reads CASTMTDTREKLFF. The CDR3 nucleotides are TGTGCCAGCACCATGACCGACACCCGAGAAAAACTGTTTTTT.